This T cell receptor beta chain was identified in a study of tumor-infiltrating lymphocytes in oesophageal squamous cell carcinoma. This CDR3 contains 16 residues. MiXCR, run by TCRdb on the PCR reads, gives a single entry per CDR3 protein. The table shows about 16,000 distinct CDR3 sequences, with over 40% occurring only once. The chain recombines TRBV12-3 or TRBV12-4 with TRBJ2-7; D possibly corresponds to TRBD1 (5 bases). The J call may be in error: the DNA end matches TRBJ2-1 better. The receptor was derived from a female donor with esophageal squamous cell carcinoma. Sequencing input: normal esophageal tissue next to the tumor. For the CDR3, the DNA is TGTGCCAGCAGTCTAAGGCTACGGACACCTAGGAATGAGCAGTTCTTC. Its protein is CASSLRLRTPRNEQFF.